This TCR beta chain was retrieved from a study of T-cell reconstitution after alpha-beta-depleted transplantation in children. CDR3 length: 17 amino acids. Germline lookup yields CDR1 MDHEN and CDR2 SYDVKM. V was pared by 3 bases and J by 6 bases, with 24 bases between. Unique molecular identifiers featured in how the TCRbeta library was prepared. A single record per CDR3 protein comes from TCRdb applying MiXCR to the PCR reads. The sample carries about 240,000 distinct CDR3 sequences, roughly 23% recorded once. The chain has TRBV28 and TRBJ2-7, with a weak D call TRBD2 (6 bases). The sequencing here drew on PBMCs, taken before TCRalphabeta/CD19-depleted stem cell transplant. The clonotype was recovered from a girl aged 2-10 years with Fanconi anemia, due to receive a stem cell transplant. CDR3 sequence: CASSFWGTRSGSSEQYF. DNA for the CDR3: TGTGCCAGCAGTTTCTGGGGTACTCGAAGCGGGTCGTCCGAGCAGTACTTC.